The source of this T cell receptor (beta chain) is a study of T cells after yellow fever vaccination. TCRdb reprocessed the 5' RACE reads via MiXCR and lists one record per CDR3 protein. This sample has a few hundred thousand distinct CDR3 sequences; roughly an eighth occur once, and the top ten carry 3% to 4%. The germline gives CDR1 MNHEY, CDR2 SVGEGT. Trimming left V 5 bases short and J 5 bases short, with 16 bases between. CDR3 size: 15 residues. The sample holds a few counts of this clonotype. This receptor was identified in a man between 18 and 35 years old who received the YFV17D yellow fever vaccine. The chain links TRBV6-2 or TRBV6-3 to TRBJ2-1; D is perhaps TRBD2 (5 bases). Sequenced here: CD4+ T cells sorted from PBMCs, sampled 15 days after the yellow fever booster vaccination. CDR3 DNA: TGTGCCAGCAGTAGCCTAACCCGGGGAGACAATGAGCAGTTCTTC. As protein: CASSSLTRGDNEQFF.